A selection of T cell receptor beta chains follows, all from one sample in a study of blood T cell repertoires in COVID-19. Measured with immunoSEQ multiplex PCR; TCRdb has only the in-frame clones, and not every one. The table includes roughly 350,000 clones, roughly 90% detected once. Sequenced sample: PBMCs or T cells enriched from blood (not recorded which). Every receptor here comes from a woman in her twenties or thirties who had recovered from COVID-19. The CDR3 runs from the conserved cysteine through the conserved F or W. Fields, in order: V gene, J gene, D gene, clone size, CDR3 protein, CDR3 DNA. The D gene is left open where the match is weak. Only part of the rows carry a size: once, few, many, or a class if the clone is expanded.

v_gene: TRBV27; j_gene: TRBJ1-1; d_gene: TRBD1; abundance: NA; CDR3aa: CASSPIRQGLGTEAFF; CDR3nt: TGTGCCAGCAGTCCGATCCGACAGGGGTTGGGCACTGAAGCTTTCTTT
v_gene: TRBV7-9; j_gene: TRBJ2-6; d_gene: TRBD1; abundance: NA; CDR3aa: CASSFSRDRASGANVLTF; CDR3nt: TGTGCCAGCAGCTTTTCGAGGGACAGAGCCTCTGGGGCCAACGTCCTGACTTTC
v_gene: TRBV10-3; j_gene: TRBJ2-7; d_gene: NA; abundance: NA; CDR3aa: CAISEGGSAYEQYF; CDR3nt: TGTGCCATCAGTGAAGGAGGGTCTGCCTACGAGCAGTACTTC
v_gene: TRBV7-8; j_gene: TRBJ2-1; d_gene: NA; abundance: NA; CDR3aa: CASSSAGISYNEQFF; CDR3nt: TGTGCCAGCAGCTCTGCAGGGATTTCCTACAATGAGCAGTTCTTC
v_gene: TRBV28; j_gene: TRBJ1-1; d_gene: TRBD1; abundance: NA; CDR3aa: CASSSPGQVRTEAFF; CDR3nt: TGTGCCAGCAGTTCTCCGGGACAGGTGAGGACTGAAGCTTTCTTT
v_gene: TRBV5-1; j_gene: TRBJ1-5; d_gene: NA; abundance: NA; CDR3aa: CASSPGTFPNQPQHF; CDR3nt: TGCGCCAGCAGCCCGGGGACATTTCCTAATCAGCCCCAGCATTTT
v_gene: TRBV28; j_gene: TRBJ2-5; d_gene: TRBD1; abundance: NA; CDR3aa: CASRQGAVETQYF; CDR3nt: TGTGCCAGTAGACAGGGGGCCGTTGAGACCCAGTACTTC
v_gene: TRBV4-1; j_gene: TRBJ2-5; d_gene: NA; abundance: NA; CDR3aa: CASSYGSFQETQYF; CDR3nt: TGCGCCAGCAGCTACGGGTCTTTTCAAGAGACCCAGTACTTC
v_gene: TRBV2; j_gene: TRBJ1-1; d_gene: NA; abundance: NA; CDR3aa: CAKQDNTEAFF; CDR3nt: TGTGCCAAACAGGACAACACTGAAGCTTTCTTT
v_gene: TRBV7-9; j_gene: TRBJ2-1; d_gene: NA; abundance: NA; CDR3aa: CASSLLDLPTDNEQFF; CDR3nt: TGTGCCAGCAGCTTGCTAGACTTACCTACGGACAATGAGCAGTTCTTC
v_gene: TRBV21-1; j_gene: TRBJ1-2; d_gene: NA; abundance: few; CDR3aa: CASSKFEGPNYGYTF; CDR3nt: TGTGCCAGCAGCAAATTCGAGGGTCCCAACTATGGCTACACCTTC
v_gene: TRBV11-2; j_gene: TRBJ1-2; d_gene: TRBD1; abundance: once; CDR3aa: CASSPQGAYGYTF; CDR3nt: TGTGCCAGCAGCCCACAGGGGGCCTATGGCTACACCTTC
v_gene: TRBV9; j_gene: TRBJ2-2; d_gene: NA; abundance: NA; CDR3aa: CASSVGHLTGELFF; CDR3nt: TGTGCCAGCAGCGTAGGACACCTCACCGGGGAGCTGTTTTTT
v_gene: TRBV7-2; j_gene: TRBJ1-2; d_gene: NA; abundance: NA; CDR3aa: CASSTPPPFYGYTF; CDR3nt: TGTGCCAGCAGCACACCTCCTCCCTTCTATGGCTACACCTTC
v_gene: TRBV5-8; j_gene: TRBJ1-3; d_gene: TRBD1; abundance: NA; CDR3aa: CASSLALGQGARNPGNTIYF; CDR3nt: TGTGCCAGCAGCTTGGCCCTGGGACAGGGAGCCCGCAATCCTGGAAACACCATATATTTT
v_gene: TRBV18; j_gene: TRBJ1-4; d_gene: NA; abundance: NA; CDR3aa: CASRSPGHEKLFF; CDR3nt: TGTGCCAGCAGGTCCCCAGGGCATGAAAAACTGTTTTTT
v_gene: TRBV30; j_gene: TRBJ2-3; d_gene: TRBD2; abundance: NA; CDR3aa: CAWRDVRVAGSTDTQYF; CDR3nt: TGTGCCTGGAGGGATGTACGGGTAGCGGGGAGCACAGATACGCAGTATTTT
v_gene: TRBV7-2; j_gene: TRBJ2-3; d_gene: TRBD2; abundance: NA; CDR3aa: CASSFGQGGDTQYF; CDR3nt: TGTGCCAGCAGCTTCGGGCAGGGAGGGGATACGCAGTATTTT
v_gene: TRBV7-9; j_gene: TRBJ2-7; d_gene: NA; abundance: NA; CDR3aa: CASSSRRGRSYEQYF; CDR3nt: TGTGCCAGCAGCTCCCGCAGGGGTCGGTCCTACGAGCAGTACTTC
v_gene: TRBV9; j_gene: TRBJ2-1; d_gene: NA; abundance: NA; CDR3aa: CASSEALGGNEQFF; CDR3nt: TGTGCCAGCAGCGAGGCTTTGGGAGGCAATGAGCAGTTCTTC
v_gene: TRBV7-9; j_gene: TRBJ2-1; d_gene: NA; abundance: NA; CDR3aa: CASSPLQGSYNEQFF; CDR3nt: TGTGCCAGCAGCCCCCTACAGGGATCCTACAATGAGCAGTTCTTC
v_gene: TRBV3-1/TRBV3-2; j_gene: TRBJ2-5; d_gene: TRBD2; abundance: NA; CDR3aa: CASSQPLAGGRETQYF; CDR3nt: TGTGCCAGCAGCCAACCACTAGCGGGGGGGCGAGAGACCCAGTACTTC
v_gene: TRBV12-3/TRBV12-4; j_gene: TRBJ1-2; d_gene: NA; abundance: NA; CDR3aa: CASSKGGGYGYTF; CDR3nt: TGTGCCAGCAGCAAGGGGGGGGGCTATGGCTACACCTTC
v_gene: TRBV11-2; j_gene: TRBJ1-1; d_gene: NA; abundance: NA; CDR3aa: CASSSGPTNTEAFF; CDR3nt: TGTGCCAGCAGCTCGGGTCCTACCAACACTGAAGCTTTCTTT
v_gene: TRBV20-1; j_gene: TRBJ2-2; d_gene: NA; abundance: NA; CDR3aa: CSPSVPGELFF; CDR3nt: TGCAGTCCTAGCGTCCCCGGGGAGCTGTTTTTT
v_gene: TRBV2; j_gene: TRBJ2-7; d_gene: NA; abundance: once; CDR3aa: CASRGTNFYEQYF; CDR3nt: TGTGCCAGCAGAGGGACAAATTTCTACGAGCAGTACTTC
v_gene: TRBV5-6; j_gene: TRBJ1-4; d_gene: TRBD1; abundance: NA; CDR3aa: CASSAGQGYEKLFF; CDR3nt: TGTGCCAGCAGCGCGGGACAGGGATATGAAAAACTGTTTTTT
v_gene: TRBV6-4; j_gene: TRBJ1-3; d_gene: TRBD1; abundance: NA; CDR3aa: CASSDSGTGPGNTIYF; CDR3nt: TGTGCCAGCAGTGACTCCGGGACAGGGCCTGGAAACACCATATATTTT
v_gene: TRBV28; j_gene: TRBJ1-2; d_gene: TRBD1; abundance: NA; CDR3aa: CASSLSGTGGGYTF; CDR3nt: TGTGCCAGCAGTCTCTCCGGGACAGGGGGTGGCTACACCTTC